This entry features one T cell receptor (beta chain) sequence. This sample is drawn from a study of follicular helper T cells after annual influenza vaccination. Time point noted: 2015-2016 season, 7 days after influenza vaccination. Per time point, about 35-110 mL of blood was sampled. In germline, CDR1 is ENHRY, CDR2 SYGVKD. V dropped 5 bases and J dropped 0; count of bases not matched to a gene: 4. The CDR3 runs to 15 residues. Assay used: immunoSEQ multiplex PCR; TCRdb lists only in-frame clones, some missing. The table includes more than 5,500 clones, around 85% detected once. This chain links TRBV10-3 with TRBJ2-1, with 7 bases fitting TRBD2. The receptor was isolated from an adult who received the influenza vaccine. The sample consisted of CXCR5- memory CD4+ T cells sorted from blood, taken 7 days after influenza vaccination. The CDR3 bases are TGTGCCATCAGTCTAGCGGATAGCTCCTACAATGAGCAGTTCTTC. It is translated as CAISLADSSYNEQFF.